This T cell receptor (beta chain) was captured in a study of CD8+ T cells in alopecia areata. Study-level information: Those treated were given oral tofacitinib at 5 to 10 mg twice daily.

Following RNA extraction, reverse transcription yielded cDNA that acted as the sequencing template. The data were produced by immunoSEQ multiplex PCR, yet TCRdb's version contains in-frame clones alone and is incomplete. The top ten hold around 15% of the sample, which has about 190,000 clones, about 63% seen once. This clonotype was obtained from a human donor with alopecia areata. Sequenced material: CD4+ T cells sorted from blood, taken at week 0.

CDR3 nucleotides: TGTGCCTGGAGGGGTTCCTCTGGAAACACCATATATTTT. Its translation: CAWRGSSGNTIYF. This sequence joins TRBV30 and TRBJ1-3; D not resolved. The V and J ends lost 3 bases and 0 bases respectively, with 6 bases between them. Germline V CDR1 and CDR2: GTSNPN, SVGIG (reference sequence). This CDR3 contains 13 residues.